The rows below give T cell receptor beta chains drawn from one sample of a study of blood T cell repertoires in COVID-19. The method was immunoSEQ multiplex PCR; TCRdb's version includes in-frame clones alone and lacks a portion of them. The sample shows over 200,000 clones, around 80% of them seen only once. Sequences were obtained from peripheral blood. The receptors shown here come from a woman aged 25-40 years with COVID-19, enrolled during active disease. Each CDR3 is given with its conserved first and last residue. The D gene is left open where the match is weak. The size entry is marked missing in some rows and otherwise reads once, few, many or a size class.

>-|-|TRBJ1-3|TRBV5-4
CASSGTPAAPLSGNTIYF
TGTGCCAGCAGCGGGACACCCGCTGCCCCCCTCTCTGGAAACACCATATATTTT
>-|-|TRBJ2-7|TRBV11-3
CASSAGIGYEQYF
TGTGCCAGCAGCGCCGGGATCGGCTACGAGCAGTACTTC
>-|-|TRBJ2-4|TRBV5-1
CASSPGLPGAKNIQYF
TGCGCCAGCAGCCCGGGACTCCCTGGGGCCAAAAACATTCAGTACTTC
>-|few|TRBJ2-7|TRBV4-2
CASSQGRTVSYEQYF
TGTGCCAGCAGCCAAGGTCGGACAGTCTCCTACGAGCAGTACTTC
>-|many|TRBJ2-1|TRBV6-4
CASSDSTQGDYNEQFF
TGTGCCAGCAGTGACTCGACACAGGGAGACTACAATGAGCAGTTCTTC
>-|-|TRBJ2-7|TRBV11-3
CASSLTGLGSDEQYF
TGTGCCAGCAGCTTGACAGGTTTGGGCTCGGACGAGCAGTACTTC
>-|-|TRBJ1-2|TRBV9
CASSVMTDNYGYTF
TGTGCCAGCAGCGTCATGACAGATAACTATGGCTACACCTTC
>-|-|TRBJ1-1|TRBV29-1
CSLGRGTEAFF
TGCAGCCTCGGACGGGGCACTGAAGCTTTCTTT
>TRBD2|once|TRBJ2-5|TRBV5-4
CASGRVGQETQYF
TGTGCCAGCGGGAGGGTGGGGCAGGAGACCCAGTACTTC
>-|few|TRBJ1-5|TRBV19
CASSYDRADAQHF
TGTGCCAGTAGTTACGACAGAGCCGACGCCCAGCATTTT
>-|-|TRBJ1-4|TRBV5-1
CASSLGQGNEKLFF
TGCGCCAGCAGCTTGGGGCAGGGGAACGAAAAACTGTTTTTT
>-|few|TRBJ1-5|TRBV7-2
CASSLASGYQPQHF
TGTGCCAGCAGCTTAGCGTCGGGATATCAGCCCCAGCATTTT
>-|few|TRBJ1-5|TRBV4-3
CASSQEYSNQPQHF
TGCGCCAGCAGCCAAGAATATAGCAATCAGCCCCAGCATTTT
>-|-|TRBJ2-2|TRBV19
CASDRDPGELFF
TGTGCCAGCGACAGAGACCCCGGGGAGCTGTTTTTT
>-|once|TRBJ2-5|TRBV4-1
CASSQESQAQETQYF
TGCGCCAGCAGCCAAGAATCACAGGCCCAAGAGACCCAGTACTTC
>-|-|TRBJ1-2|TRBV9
CASSVGRGYTF
TGTGCCAGCAGCGTAGGGAGGGGCTACACCTTC
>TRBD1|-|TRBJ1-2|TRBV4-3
CASSQQEIGRGYGYTF
TGCGCCAGCAGCCAGCAAGAGATTGGCAGGGGGTATGGCTACACCTTC
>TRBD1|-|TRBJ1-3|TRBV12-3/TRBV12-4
CASNQTPTGGLDF
TGTGCCAGCAATCAAACCCCGACAGGGGGCTTGGATTTT
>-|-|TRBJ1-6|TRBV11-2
CASSSHPNEFISPLHF
TGTGCCAGCAGCTCCCACCCGAACGAGTTTATATCACCCCTCCACTTT
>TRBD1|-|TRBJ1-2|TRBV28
CASSLVRTGTGYTF
TGTGCCAGCAGTTTAGTCCGGACAGGGACTGGCTACACCTTC
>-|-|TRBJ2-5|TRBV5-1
CASSLDSQETQYF
TGCGCCAGCAGCTTGGACAGCCAAGAGACCCAGTACTTC
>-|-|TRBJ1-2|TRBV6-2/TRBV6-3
CASSYSGPVPGANYGYTF
TGTGCCAGCAGTTACTCGGGGCCAGTGCCCGGCGCAAACTATGGCTACACCTTC
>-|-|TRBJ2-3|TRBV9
CASTLEALSTDTQYF
TGTGCCAGCACCCTTGAGGCCCTTAGCACAGATACGCAGTATTTT
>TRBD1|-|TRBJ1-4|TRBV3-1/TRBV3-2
CASSPRTGPVLFF
TGTGCCAGCAGCCCCCGGACAGGTCCCGTTCTGTTTTTT
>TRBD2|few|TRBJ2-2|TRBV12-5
CASGSGGRAPGELFF
TGTGCTAGTGGTTCTGGCGGGAGGGCCCCCGGGGAGCTGTTTTTT
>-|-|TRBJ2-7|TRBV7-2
CASSLMYNSYEQYF
TGTGCCAGCAGCTTAATGTACAACTCCTACGAGCAGTACTTC